Following are 2 T cell receptor beta chains from one sample sequenced in a study of Graves' ophthalmopathy and Graves' hyperthyroidism. Beta-chain TCR CDR3 regions were amplified from RNA transcripts. Following a first-round RT-PCR that used HTBI primers, a second-round multiplex PCR was carried out. TCRdb processed the multiplex PCR reads anew with MiXCR; each CDR3 protein has one entry. The data hold approximately 480,000 distinct CDR3 sequences, with approximately 15% observed a single time. The source material was blood. The receptors derive from a woman aged 30 to 39 with Graves' ophthalmopathy.

This clonotype was detected a few times. The rearrangement uses TRBV13 and TRBJ2-3; perhaps TRBD1 as D (6 bases). Germline V gene lookup returns CDR1 PRHDT and CDR2 FYEKMQ (reference sequence). Trimming stripped 0 bases from V and 5 bases from J, with 9 bases between. This CDR3 has 14 amino acids. CDR3 in amino acids: CASSLGQGQDTQYF. In DNA form, the CDR3 reads TGTGCCAGCAGCTTAGGGCAGGGACAAGATACGCAGTATTTT.

Many counts were recorded for this clonotype. The rearrangement links TRBV28 to TRBJ2-4; the D is unclear. V lost 4 bases to trimming and J lost 0 bases, with 16 bases between them. From germline, CDR1 is MDHEN and CDR2 SYDVKM. The length of the CDR3 is 17 residues. The CDR3 spells CASSSIADYLAKNIQYF. The CDR3 bases are TGTGCCAGCAGTTCAATAGCAGATTACCTAGCCAAAAACATTCAGTACTTC. Variable domain in full (rest from reference TRBV28 and TRBJ2-4): DVKVTQSSRYLVKRTGEKVFLECVQDMDHENMFWYRQDPGLGLRLIYFSYDVKMKEKGDIPEGYSVSREKKERFSLILESASTNQTSMYLCASSSIADYLAKNIQYFGAGTRLSVL.